This record concerns one T cell receptor beta chain sequence. The target antigen is unknown. Sequencing was limited to surgery cases with top T cell transcript signatures in brain tissue. Patients received at least one anti-epileptic drug before surgery. The data were taken from a study of brain T cells in children with intractable seizures. General study points: Clones missing pre-surgery may reflect undersampling of that blood sample. Only CDR3 sequence similarity suggested viral specificity, without known HCMV serostatus.

The CDR3 is 12 residues long. V lost 1 base and J lost 2, with 0 bases in between. CDR1 and CDR2 (germline): LNHNV, YYDKDF (reference sequence). The repertoire was sequenced with immunoSEQ multiplex PCR; TCRdb's copy has only in-frame clones and lacks some. This table has around 80,000 clones, more than 75% appearing once. The chain is built from TRBV15 and TRBJ1-3; D gene ambiguous. This receptor was taken from a girl aged 2 to 9 with Rasmussen encephalitis and intractable seizures. The starting material was peripheral blood, obtained at surgery. CDR3 nucleotide sequence: TGTGCCACCAGCAGAGCTGGAAACACCATATATTTT. It translates to CATSRAGNTIYF.